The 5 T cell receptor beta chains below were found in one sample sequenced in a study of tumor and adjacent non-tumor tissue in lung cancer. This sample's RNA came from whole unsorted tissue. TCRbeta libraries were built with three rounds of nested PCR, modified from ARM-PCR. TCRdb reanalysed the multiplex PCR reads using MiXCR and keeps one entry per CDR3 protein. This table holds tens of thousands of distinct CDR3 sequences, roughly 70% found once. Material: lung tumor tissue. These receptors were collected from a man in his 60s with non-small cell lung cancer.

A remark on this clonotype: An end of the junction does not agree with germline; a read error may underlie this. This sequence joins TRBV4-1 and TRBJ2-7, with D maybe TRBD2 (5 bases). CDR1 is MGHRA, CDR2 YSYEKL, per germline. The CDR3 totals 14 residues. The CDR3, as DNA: TGCACCAGCAGCCAAGATACGGGGTTCGACGAGCAGTACTTC. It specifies CTSSQDTGFDEQYF.

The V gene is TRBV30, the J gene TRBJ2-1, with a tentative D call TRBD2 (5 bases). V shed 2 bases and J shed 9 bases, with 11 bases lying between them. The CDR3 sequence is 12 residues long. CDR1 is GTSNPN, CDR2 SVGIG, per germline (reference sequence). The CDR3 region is CAWSHTRGEQFF. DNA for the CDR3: TGTGCCTGGAGTCATACACGGGGTGAGCAGTTCTTC.

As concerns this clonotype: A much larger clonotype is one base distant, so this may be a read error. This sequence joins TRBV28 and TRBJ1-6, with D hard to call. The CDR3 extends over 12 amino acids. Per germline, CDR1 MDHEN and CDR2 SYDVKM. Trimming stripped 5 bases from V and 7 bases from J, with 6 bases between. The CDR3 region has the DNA TGTGCCAGCAGTGCGCAGAATTCACCCCTCCACTTT. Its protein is CASSAQNSPLHF.

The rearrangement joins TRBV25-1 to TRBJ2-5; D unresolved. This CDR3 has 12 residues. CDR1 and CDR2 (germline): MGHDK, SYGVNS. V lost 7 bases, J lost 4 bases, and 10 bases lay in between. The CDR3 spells CASTGSRETQYF. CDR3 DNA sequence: TGTGCCAGCACGGGTAGCCGAGAGACCCAGTACTTC.

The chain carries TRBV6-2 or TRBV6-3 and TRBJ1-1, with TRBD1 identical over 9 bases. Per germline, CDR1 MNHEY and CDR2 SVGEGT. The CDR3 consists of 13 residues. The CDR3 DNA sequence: TGTGTCAACAGTTACGGACAGGGGACTGAAGCTTTCTTT. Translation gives CVNSYGQGTEAFF.